The 14 T cell receptor delta chains below all came from one sample that was sequenced in a study of gamma-delta T cells after stem cell transplantation. TCRdb redid the clone calls on the RT-PCR reads with CATT. The data show 1,500 to 2,000 delta-chain clones, with just under 50% seen just once and 32% held by the top ten. Sequenced: gamma-delta T cells. The receptors here all came from a human donor. It is not recorded whose cells these are; they may come from a transplant donor.

Concerning this clone: A read error may be the cause here, since a much bigger clone is one base away. This chain links TRDV2 with TRDJ1, with D perhaps TRDD2 or TRDD3 (5 bases each). CDR1 and CDR2 from the germline V gene are GEAIGNYY and EKD. The CDR3 spans 18 residues. Trimming left V 0 bases short and J 0 bases short, with 19 bases between. In nucleotides, the CDR3 is TGTGCCTGTGACACCCCGGGGGGTCTTCCGCCGTACACCGATAAACTCATCTTT. Translation: CACDTPGGLPPYTDKLIF.

As concerns this clone: This could be a read error, since a much larger clone is one nucleotide away. The same CDR3 arises from other DNA sequences in this sample as well. The CDR3 loop is CACDTVSRTGGSGATDKLIF. The CDR3 region has the DNA TGTGCCTGTGACACCGTCTCCCGCACCGGGGGCTCCGGGGCCACCGATAAACTCATCTTT. The chain links TRDV2 to TRDJ1, with a possible D match to TRDD3 (5 bases). CDR1 is GEAIGNYY and CDR2 is EKD in the germline V gene. Trimming shortened V by 0 bases and J by 1 base, and 26 bases separated the two germline ends. The CDR3 contains 20 residues.

This clone was picked up one time. The genes are TRDV2 and TRDJ3, with 7 bases lining up with TRDD3. Trimming took 4 bases from V and 1 from J; bases not matched to a gene: 9. Germline CDR1 and CDR2: GEAIGNYY and EKD. The CDR3 covers 18 residues. This chain's CDR3 is CACDNTGEASWDTRQMFF. The CDR3 bases are TGTGCCTGTGATAACACTGGGGAGGCGTCCTGGGACACCCGACAGATGTTTTTC.

This clone was recorded a few times. This chain connects TRDV2 to TRDJ1, with 10 positions matching TRDD3. CDR1 is GEAIGNYY and CDR2 is EKD in the germline V gene. Trimming removed 3 bases from V and 1 base from J; junction bases left unmatched: 13. This CDR3 is built from 18 residues. Here the CDR3 reads CACDVLLGDANFTDKLIF. As DNA, the CDR3 is TGTGCCTGTGACGTATTACTGGGGGATGCCAACTTCACCGATAAACTCATCTTT.

The table lists this clone with a few counts. V gene TRDV2 combines with J gene TRDJ3; no reliable D call. CDR3 length: 17 residues. The V and J ends lost 0 bases and 1 base respectively, with 9 bases between them. Germline-derived CDR1 and CDR2 are GEAIGNYY and EKD. The CDR3 sequence: CACDTYSSSWDTRQMFF. The CDR3 nucleotides are TGTGCCTGTGACACCTACTCCTCTTCCTGGGACACCCGACAGATGTTTTTC.

This clone was recorded a few times. The CDR3 region has the DNA TGTGCCTGTGACACCATCGGGGCCGCCGATAAACTCATCTTT. Amino acids: CACDTIGAADKLIF. The chain links TRDV2 to TRDJ1; D gene uncertain. Germline lookup yields CDR1 GEAIGNYY and CDR2 EKD. The CDR3 covers 14 residues. V lost 0 bases, J lost 3 bases, and 10 bases lay in between.

This sequence joins TRDV2 and TRDJ1, with 11 bases identical to TRDD3. The CDR3 is 15 residues long. Germline values: CDR1 GEAIGNYY, CDR2 EKD. Trimming took 3 bases from V and 4 from J; bases not matched to a gene: 6. CDR3 protein: CACDPVGDTDDKLIF. The DNA of the CDR3 is TGTGCCTGTGACCCGGTGGGGGATACGGACGATAAACTCATCTTT.

In this sample, this clone is large. The V call is TRDV2, the J call TRDJ1; 10 nucleotides agree with TRDD3. Unmatched junction bases numbered 16, after V lost 0 bases and J lost 4 bases. The CDR3 totals 19 residues. Germline CDR1 GEAIGNYY, CDR2 EKD. The CDR3 coding sequence is TGTGCCTGTGACACCGTAATTCGAACTGGGGGATCCGGGGGCGATAAACTCATCTTT. It encodes CACDTVIRTGGSGGDKLIF.

This clone was picked up a small number of times. The chain links TRDV2 to TRDJ1; 10 bases are a match to TRDD3. The length of the CDR3 is 15 residues. The V gene end was trimmed by 0 bases and the J gene end by 4 bases; junction bases not matched to a gene: 4. Germline CDR1 GEAIGNYY, CDR2 EKD. The CDR3 bases are TGTGCCTGTGACACCGTAGGGGGGATACGCGATAAACTCATCTTT. This sequence encodes CACDTVGGIRDKLIF.

As regards this clone: A read error likely explains this, since a far larger clone differs by one base. The sample holds other DNA sequences that translate to the same CDR3. This rearrangement joins TRDV2 to TRDJ1; 11 nucleotides agree with TRDD3. Germline V gene sequence: CDR1 GEAIGNYY, CDR2 EKD. CDR3 length: 16 amino acids. The V gene end was trimmed by 1 base and the J gene end by 3 bases; junction bases not matched to a gene: 6. The CDR3 loop is CACDTMGDTRPDKLIF. CDR3 nucleotides: TGTGCCTGTGACACGATGGGGGATACGAGGCCCGATAAACTCATCTTT.

With regard to this clone: This may arise from a read error, as a much more abundant clone is one base away. The V call is TRDV2, the J call TRDJ3; TRDD3 matches at 10 bases. The CDR3 spans 24 residues. The germline CDR1 and CDR2 sequences are GEAIGNYY and EKD. CDR3 in amino acids: CACDTVSRRSGDWGIGAGTRRMFF. CDR3 in DNA: TGTGCCTGTGACACCGTGTCAAGGAGGAGTGGGGACTGGGGGATCGGGGCGGGCACCCGACGGATGTTTTTC.

Concerning this clone: A far larger clone is just one base off, so this is likely a read error. The same CDR3 also results from other DNA sequences found in this sample. This sequence joins TRDV2 and TRDJ1; D gene unclear. This CDR3 is built from 18 residues. From germline, CDR1 is GEAIGNYY and CDR2 EKD. The germline V and J ends were trimmed by 6 bases and 0 bases, with 25 bases remaining between them. As DNA, the CDR3 is TGTGCCTGTTCCTCCCTGGACAACCGGTCTTCATACACCGATAAACTCATCTTT. Protein: CACSSLDNRSSYTDKLIF.

This clone has a handful of counts. A much larger clonotype is one base distant, so this may be a read error. The chain employs TRDV2 and TRDJ1; 9 bases agree with TRDD3. Looked up from germline, CDR1 is GEAIGNYY and CDR2 is EKD. The CDR3 has 19 residues. The CDR3 nucleotides read TGTGCCTGTGGCACCGTTGCTGGGGGATCTATCCTGTACACCGATAAACTCATCTTT. It specifies CACGTVAGGSILYTDKLIF.

The J gene is TRDJ1, the V gene TRDV2; no reliable D call. The V gene's germline CDR1 is GEAIGNYY and CDR2 EKD. The length of the CDR3 is 15 residues. V gave up 1 base and J gave up 3 bases, with 14 bases separating them. The CDR3 sequence: CACDTVTIKPDKLIF. The CDR3 nucleotides are TGTGCCTGTGACACGGTCACCATCAAGCCCGATAAACTCATCTTT.